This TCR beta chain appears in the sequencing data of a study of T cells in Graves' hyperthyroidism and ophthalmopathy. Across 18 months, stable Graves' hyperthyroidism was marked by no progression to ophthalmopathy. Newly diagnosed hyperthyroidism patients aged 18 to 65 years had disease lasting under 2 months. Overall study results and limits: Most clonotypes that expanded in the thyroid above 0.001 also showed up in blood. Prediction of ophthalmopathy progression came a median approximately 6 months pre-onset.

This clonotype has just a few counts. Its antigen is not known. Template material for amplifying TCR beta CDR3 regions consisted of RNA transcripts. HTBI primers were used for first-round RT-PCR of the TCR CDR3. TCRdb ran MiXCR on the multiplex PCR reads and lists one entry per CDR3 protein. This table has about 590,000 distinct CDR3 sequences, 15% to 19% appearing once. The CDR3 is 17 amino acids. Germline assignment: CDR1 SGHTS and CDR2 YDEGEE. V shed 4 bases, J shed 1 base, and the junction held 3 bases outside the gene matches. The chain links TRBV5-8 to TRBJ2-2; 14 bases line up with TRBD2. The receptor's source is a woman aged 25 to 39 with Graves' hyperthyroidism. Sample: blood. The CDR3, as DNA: TGTGCCAGCAGCGTGGGACTAGCGGGAGTGAACACCGGGGAGCTGTTTTTT. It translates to CASSVGLAGVNTGELFF.